This T cell receptor (beta chain) was recovered during a study of CD8+ T cells in alopecia areata (dated by TCRdb to 2017 to 2018). With respect to the entire study: The treated patients, all with moderate-to-severe alopecia areata, were enrolled in an open-label pilot trial of oral tofacitinib given at 5 to 10 mg twice daily. Patients on tofacitinib were biopsied at baseline and after 4 and 24 weeks of treatment, and several of the patients also had a later scalp biopsy. The study used high-throughput TCRbeta sequencing to examine T cell clonal expansion in alopecia areata, in both the C3H/HeJ mouse model and human patients. RNA was extracted with the PAXgene miRNA kit for fixed scalp, the miRNeasy kit for PBMCs, and the RNeasy kit for mouse skin. Tofacitinib was given for 6 to 18 months, followed by 6 months of follow-up off drug to assess delayed response and recurrence. The SALT score, which quantifies the percentage of affected scalp surface area, was used to measure disease severity in treated patients. TCRbeta CDR3 regions were amplified by immunoSEQ multiplex PCR with 35 Vbeta forward and 13 Jbeta reverse primers. Clonality in the scalp was compared among normal scalp (n=4), patchy alopecia areata scalp (n=8), and alopecia totalis/universalis scalp (n=8). In humans, TCRbeta sequencing was performed on scalp tissue and on sorted CD4+ and CD8+ peripheral blood T cells from healthy controls and from patients with patchy or totalis/universalis alopecia areata.

On this clone: What antigen it recognizes has not been identified. Base qualities are not at hand, and no much larger clone is one base apart.

Overall results and qualifications from the work: Higher clonality and more expanded CD8+ clones were observed in lesional scalp than in normal scalp, particularly in alopecia totalis/universalis, a finding suggestive of antigenic drive. Unlike mouse skin, where gammadelta T cells dominate, normal human skin contains resident alphabeta T cells that get sequenced too, which complicates analysis of the scalp TCR repertoire. Because the treated cohort was small and had only one nonresponder, larger studies are needed to examine links between baseline CD8+ expansion and response. Shared TCR sequences between patients were less evident than in mice, which may be partly attributable to HLA diversity in the patient population. Many expanded lesional clones persisted in scalp and blood during tofacitinib treatment, which may partly explain relapse after stopping treatment. Tofacitinib significantly lowered scalp clonality and the number of expanded CD8+ clones among the top 100 scalp clones.

The treatment or condition label for this specimen denotes: oral pan-JAK inhibitor, 5-10 mg twice daily. Lesional scalp punch biopsies and peripheral blood were collected from alopecia areata patients. PBMCs were isolated by density centrifugation and stained for CD3, CD4 and CD8, and CD4+ and CD8+ T cells were sorted on a FACSAria. Cut back by 0 bases and 11 bases, the V and J ends lie 13 bases apart. Counted from cysteine to phenylalanine, this CDR3 has 13 amino acids. Only CDR3 DNA remains: 39 bases, in frame from the first base. CDR1 and CDR2 (MNHEY, SVGAGI) derive from the germline V gene. Library preparation used the immunoSEQ multiplex PCR assay. RNA was extracted from all samples and reverse transcribed into cDNA as template for TCR sequencing. First-strand cDNA was synthesized using SuperScript III with a 2:1 mix of oligo-dT and random hexamers. A synthetic immune receptor repertoire was used to gauge amplification bias, and whatever bias remained was removed computationally. From the authors' description of their analysis: After raw reads were preprocessed to remove errors, the CDR3 was defined following IMGT conventions as running from the conserved cysteine to phenylalanine. To get clonality, Shannon entropy was normalized by log2 of the number of productive unique TCRs and the result was subtracted from 1. Whether each scalp clone was CD4 or CD8 was inferred by checking scalp TCRbeta sequences against the CD4 and CD8 repertoires from sorted blood. Entries here come from immuneACCESS through TCRdb and include only in-frame sequences with V and J called. Some clones fail to appear in such tables; in the studies checked, an unresolved V gene covers under half of the shortfall, and the cause of the remainder is unknown. The V and J calls and clone size come from that table; D and trimming were worked out from the DNA. Recorded for this sample are roughly 180,000 clones; approximately 49% of them occurred a single time. The ten largest clones capture around 10% of the sample.

The rearrangement joined TRBV6-5 to TRBJ1-1, with the D gene uncertain. This TCR came from a human donor with alopecia areata. The material was CD8+ T cells sorted from blood, obtained around week 54, from a patient treated with tofacitinib. The CDR3 region reads CASSYSNGRAAFF. The nucleotide sequence reads as follows: TGTGCCAGCAGTTACTCTAACGGCCGCGCGGCTTTCTTT.